These T cell receptor beta chains were read from a single sample in a study of tumor and adjacent non-tumor tissue in lung cancer. TCRdb analysed the multiplex PCR reads with MiXCR anew, one entry per CDR3 protein. The profile shows just over 200,000 distinct CDR3 sequences, about 71% of them singletons. The sequencing sample was made of lung tumor tissue. The receptor set was obtained from a man in his fifties or sixties with non-small cell lung cancer. Each CDR3 is given with its conserved first and last residue. The order of the fields is J gene, D gene, clone size, V gene, CDR3 protein, CDR3 DNA. The D gene is left open where the match is weak. Some rows have no size entry. The others give once, few or many, or a class for an expanded clone.

J: TRBJ1-4; D: TRBD1; size: NA; V: TRBV11-2; CDR3: CASSLGQGSRRQFF; DNA: TGTGCCAGCAGCTTAGGACAGGGCAGCCGTAGACAGTTTTTT
J: TRBJ1-1; D: NA; size: many; V: TRBV6-1; CDR3: CASSEREYEAFF; DNA: TGTGCCAGCAGTGAGAGGGAGTATGAAGCTTTCTTT
J: TRBJ2-7; D: TRBD2; size: once; V: TRBV4-3; CDR3: CSSSQAASGGYELYF; DNA: TGCTCCAGCAGCCAAGCGGCTAGCGGGGGCTACGAGCTGTACTTC
J: TRBJ1-1; D: NA; size: NA; V: TRBV4-2; CDR3: CASSQDRGVRTEAFF; DNA: TGTGCCAGCAGCCAAGATCGGGGCGTTCGAACTGAAGCTTTCTTT
J: TRBJ1-2; D: TRBD1; size: many; V: TRBV6-1; CDR3: CASRQTGVSNYGYTF; DNA: TGTGCCAGCAGACAAACAGGGGTATCAAACTATGGCTACACCTTC
J: TRBJ1-4; D: NA; size: NA; V: TRBV4-2; CDR3: CASSQDHGLTSNEKLLF; DNA: TGTGCCAGCAGCCAAGATCACGGCCTAACCTCTAATGAAAAACTGCTTTTT
J: TRBJ2-2; D: NA; size: NA; V: TRBV11-3; CDR3: CASSLANTGKLFF; DNA: TGCGCCAGCAGCCTGGCGAACACCGGGAAGCTGTTTTTC
J: TRBJ2-1; D: TRBD1; size: NA; V: TRBV12-3/TRBV12-4; CDR3: CPSRSPPGQARDEQFF; DNA: TGTCCCAGCAGGTCACCTCCGGGACAGGCCAGGGATGAGCAGTTCTTC
J: TRBJ2-3; D: TRBD1; size: few; V: TRBV6-6; CDR3: CASSTGQGADTQYF; DNA: TGTGCCAGCAGTACGGGACAGGGGGCAGATACGCAGTATTTT
J: TRBJ2-7; D: NA; size: many; V: TRBV20-1; CDR3: CSAGPSHEQYF; DNA: TGCAGTGCTGGACCAAGCCACGAGCAGTACTTC
J: TRBJ2-3; D: NA; size: NA; V: TRBV5-5; CDR3: CASSHPGTRANTQCF; DNA: TGTGCCAGCAGCCACCCGGGGACAAGGGCAAATACGCAGTGTTTT
J: TRBJ2-7; D: NA; size: NA; V: TRBV29-1; CDR3: CSVEGPLHGCGPYEQYF; DNA: TGCAGCGTCGAAGGCCCTCTACATGGTTGTGGCCCTTACGAGCAGTACTTC
J: TRBJ2-1; D: NA; size: NA; V: TRBV19; CDR3: CASTPLGGVSYNEQFF; DNA: TGTGCCAGTACCCCTCTAGGCGGAGTCTCCTACAATGAACAGTTCTTC
J: TRBJ2-5; D: NA; size: NA; V: TRBV20-1; CDR3: CSARPREQETQYF; DNA: TGCAGTGCTAGGCCCCGGGAGCAGGAGACCCAGTACTTC
J: TRBJ1-2; D: NA; size: many; V: TRBV20-1; CDR3: CSARSGQPDGYTF; DNA: TGCAGTGCTCGGTCGGGACAACCAGACGGCTACACCTTC